The entry that follows covers one TCR beta chain sequence. The antigen remains undetermined. These data originate in a study of T cell responses to AZD1222 COVID-19 vaccine. Study-wide background: Second doses that came at about 4 or about 12 weeks were put together. Study-level points and caveats: A mostly white British donor set with more females was recruited, and clonal diversity was possibly underestimated. At baseline, seropositivity was found in only 6 or 7 AZD1222 recipients.

This CDR3 is 16 amino acids long. TCRdb keeps only in-frame clones here, not all; method: immunoSEQ multiplex PCR. The data contain roughly 120,000 clones, approximately 85% of them singletons. The receptor was isolated from an adult in good health. V and J are TRBV12-2 and TRBJ1-4; TRBD1 is the table's D call and was not checked against the DNA. TRBV12-2 is a pseudogene segment. The input for sequencing was peripheral blood, taken on day 0 of AZD1222 vaccination. CDR3 in DNA: TGTGCAAGTCGCTTAGGTCGGGACAGGGGGCGTGAAAAACTGTTTTTT. Protein sequence: CASRLGRDRGREKLFF.